This is a list of T cell receptor beta chains from one sample in a study of blood T cell repertoires in COVID-19. Using immunoSEQ multiplex PCR, the repertoire was profiled, and TCRdb retains in-frame clones only, with some absent. This table has almost 300,000 clones, around 86% appearing once. Sequencing was performed on peripheral blood. The receptors derive from a man in his 70s with acute or convalescent COVID-19. Both conserved end residues are part of each CDR3. D genes are given only for firm matches. A row's size may be missing; if present it is once, few, many or a size class.

>NA|TRBV7-2|NA|TRBJ2-3
TGTGCCAGCAGCTTTCGGAAGGGGAAGGGCCTCACAGATACGCAGTATTTT
CASSFRKGKGLTDTQYF
>TRBD1|TRBV28|few|TRBJ1-5
TGTGCCAGCGGACAGGGCCGGGAGCCCCAGCATTTT
CASGQGREPQHF
>NA|TRBV28|NA|TRBJ1-4
TGTGCCAGCAGTACCACAGGGTTTGCGGAGGAAAAACTGTTTTTT
CASSTTGFAEEKLFF
>NA|TRBV19|NA|TRBJ2-7
TGTGCCAGTAGTACCCTCGACGAGCAGTACTTC
CASSTLDEQYF
>NA|TRBV19|NA|TRBJ2-7
TGTGCCAGTAGTATAACCGCGGAGCCCTACGAGCAGTACTTC
CASSITAEPYEQYF
>TRBD1|TRBV18|NA|TRBJ2-7
TGTGCCAGCTCACCCCAGACAGGGAGTGGCGAGCAGTACTTC
CASSPQTGSGEQYF
>NA|TRBV4-1|NA|TRBJ1-4
TGCGCCAGCAGCCAAGATCTGTCTTCCTCTAATGAAAAACTGTTTTTT
CASSQDLSSSNEKLFF
>NA|TRBV11-2|NA|TRBJ2-7
TGTGCCAGCAGCTCAGCAACTCAAACAGCTACCTACGAGCAGTACTTC
CASSSATQTATYEQYF
>NA|TRBV4-3|NA|TRBJ2-4
TGCGCCAGCAGCCAAGAGACGGGAAACATTCAGTACTTC
CASSQETGNIQYF
>TRBD1|TRBV5-5|NA|TRBJ1-5
TGTGCCAGCAGCCCGACAGGGCAGGGTCAGCCCCAGCATTTT
CASSPTGQGQPQHF
>TRBD2|TRBV9|NA|TRBJ2-1
TGTGCCAGCAGCGTACAGACTAGCTATGAGCAGTTCTTC
CASSVQTSYEQFF
>TRBD2|TRBV23-1|once|TRBJ2-7
TGCGCCAGCAGTCACTTAGCGGGAACTTTGACGAGCTCCTACGAGCAGTACTTC
CASSHLAGTLTSSYEQYF
>NA|TRBV2|NA|TRBJ1-6
TGTGCCAGCAGTGAGAACGGGTACTCACCCCTCCACTTT
CASSENGYSPLHF
>TRBD2|TRBV30|NA|TRBJ2-2
TGTGCCTGGAGCGGACCCGCGGTACGGACTCCTAGCGGGGGGAACACCGGGGAGCTGTTTTTT
CAWSGPAVRTPSGGNTGELFF
>TRBD2|TRBV4-2|NA|TRBJ2-7
TGTGCCAGCAGCCAAGACTCTGCGGGAGGGCAAGAGCAGTACTTC
CASSQDSAGGQEQYF
>TRBD2|TRBV7-3|NA|TRBJ2-1
TGTGCCAGCAGCTTAACCCGCGCTAGCGGTTTTTATAATGAGCAGTTCTTC
CASSLTRASGFYNEQFF
>TRBD1|TRBV28|NA|TRBJ1-2
TGTGCCAGCAGTGTTTCAGGGGGAGGCTATGGCTACACCTTC
CASSVSGGGYGYTF
>TRBD2|TRBV2|NA|TRBJ2-3
TGTGCCAGCTCTAGCGGGCGCCCTAGCACAGATACGCAGTATTTT
CASSSGRPSTDTQYF